The sequence of this T cell receptor (beta chain) was determined in a study of shared clonotypes between healthy human individuals. As for the study in general: Donor composition was a couple of women and a few men, aged 18 to 49. For every donor, three CD4 naive, three CD4 memory, two CD8 naive and one CD8 memory plates were used. Study-level findings and limits: Lower generation probabilities were found for non-shared clonotypes than for those shared by all four donors. The sharing of 5% to 6.5% of naive CD4 clonotypes was seen across a handful of donors.

V lost 3 bases and J 3 bases, leaving 10 bases between the germline ends. The germline V gene encodes CDR1 SGDLS and CDR2 YYNGEE. This CDR3 contains 13 residues. CD45RO negativity and positive selection for CCR7 defined naive CD8 cells, a population that excluded terminally differentiated effector memory CD45RA+ cells. The table came from immunoSEQ multiplex PCR; TCRdb's copy has only in-frame clones and leaves some out. The repertoire holds a few hundred thousand clones, with around 95% as singletons. Turning to this clone: Its target is not known.

This sequence was found in a woman in her twenties or thirties in good health. V and J are TRBV9 and TRBJ2-7, with D unresolved. Sequencing was done on a sample of naive CD8+ T cells sorted from blood. The CDR3, as DNA: TGTGCCAGCAGCGCCGGATCGAACTACGAGCAGTACTTC. The encoded protein is CASSAGSNYEQYF.